This T cell receptor (beta chain) was identified in a study of PD-1 blockade in classical Hodgkin lymphoma. Regarding time point: cycle 4 day 1 (C4D1), after less than seven weeks of nivolumab. With no exception, relapse followed autologous stem cell transplantation in all patients, and brentuximab vedotin exposure varied. Study observations and caveats: Complete responders showed a baseline diversity that resembled the diversity of newly diagnosed patients.

The CDR3 is 15 residues long. The V and J ends lost 2 bases and 3 bases, in that order; junction bases with no gene match: 2. Germline V gene lookup returns CDR1 SGHVS and CDR2 FQNEAQ. A remark on this clone: The antigen remains unidentified.

The table came from immunoSEQ multiplex PCR; TCRdb's copy has only in-frame clones and leaves some out. The sample records around 50,000 clones, around four fifths being singletons. The chain couples TRBV7-8 to TRBJ2-1; the match to TRBD1 covers 9 bases. The sequence was obtained from a human donor with classical Hodgkin lymphoma. The starting material was peripheral blood mononuclear cells (PBMCs), obtained before the fourth cycle of nivolumab. Here the CDR3 DNA reads TGTGCCAGCAGCTTAATGGGACAGGGCTACAATGAGCAGTTCTTC. Residues: CASSLMGQGYNEQFF.